This T cell receptor beta chain comes out of a study of blood T cell repertoires in COVID-19. About the research overall: Whether acute or convalescent, the COVID-19 samples came from the United States, Italy and Spain. PBMCs, B-cell-depleted T cells, or T cells were the source of the cDNA or gDNA that made up the material.

The CDR3 spans 15 residues. Per the germline V gene, CDR1 is LNHNV and CDR2 is YYDKDF (reference sequence). The V and J ends lost 5 bases and 5 bases, in that order; junction bases with no gene match: 8. In the original workflow: Scientists estimated how many nucleated cells there were by amplifying reference gene primers. Libraries were prepared by immunoSEQ multiplex PCR; TCRdb keeps only in-frame clonotypes and omits some of them. V, J and clone size are those of that table, while D and trimming were read from the DNA. The table lists roughly 69,000 clones, around 80% of them singletons. The rearrangement uses TRBV15 and TRBJ2-5; 10 bases align to TRBD2. The material sequenced was peripheral blood. This clonotype originated in a human donor in a cohort sampled during active COVID-19. Here the CDR3 reads CATSDLAGVGETQYF. CDR3 in DNA: TGTGCCACCAGCGATCTAGCGGGAGTGGGGGAGACCCAGTACTTC.